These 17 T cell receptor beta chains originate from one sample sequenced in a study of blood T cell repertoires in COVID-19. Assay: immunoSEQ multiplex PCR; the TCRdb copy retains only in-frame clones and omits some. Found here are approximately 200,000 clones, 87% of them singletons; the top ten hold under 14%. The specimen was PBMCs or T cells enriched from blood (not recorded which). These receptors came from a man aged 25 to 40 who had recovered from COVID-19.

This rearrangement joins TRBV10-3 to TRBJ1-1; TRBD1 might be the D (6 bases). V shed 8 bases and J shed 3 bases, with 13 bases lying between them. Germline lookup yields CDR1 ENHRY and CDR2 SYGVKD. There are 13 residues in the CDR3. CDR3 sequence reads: CAIAPRQDTEAFF. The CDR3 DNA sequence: TGTGCCATCGCTCCCCGACAGGACACTGAAGCTTTCTTT.

The CDR3 DNA sequence: TGTGCCAGCAGTTACTCGACAGGCGGTCTTGATACGCAGTATTTT. Translated: CASSYSTGGLDTQYF. V and J are TRBV6-6 and TRBJ2-3; tentatively, D is TRBD1 (6 bases). The CDR3 extends over 15 amino acids. The germline gives CDR1 MNHNY, CDR2 SVGAGI (reference sequence). The V end was cut by 0 bases, the J end by 6 bases, with 13 bases between.

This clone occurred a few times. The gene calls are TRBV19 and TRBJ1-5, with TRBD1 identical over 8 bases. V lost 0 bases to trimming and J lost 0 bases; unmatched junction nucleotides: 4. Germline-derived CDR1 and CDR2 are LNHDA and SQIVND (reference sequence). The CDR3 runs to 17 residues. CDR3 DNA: TGTGCCAGTAGTATAGAGAGGACAGGGACTAGCAATCAGCCCCAGCATTTT. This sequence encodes CASSIERTGTSNQPQHF. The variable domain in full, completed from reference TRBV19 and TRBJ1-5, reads DGGITQSPKYLFRKEGQNVTLSCEQNLNHDAMYWYRQDPGQGLRLIYYSQIVNDFQKGDIAEGYSVSREKKESFPLTVTSAQKNPTAFYLCASSIERTGTSNQPQHFGDGTRLSIL.

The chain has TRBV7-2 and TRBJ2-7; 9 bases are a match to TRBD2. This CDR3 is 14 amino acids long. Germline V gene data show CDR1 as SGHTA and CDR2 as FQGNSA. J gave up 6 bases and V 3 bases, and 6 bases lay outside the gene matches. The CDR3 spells CASSFAGGPGEQYF. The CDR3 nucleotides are TGTGCCAGCAGCTTCGCGGGGGGGCCGGGCGAGCAGTACTTC.

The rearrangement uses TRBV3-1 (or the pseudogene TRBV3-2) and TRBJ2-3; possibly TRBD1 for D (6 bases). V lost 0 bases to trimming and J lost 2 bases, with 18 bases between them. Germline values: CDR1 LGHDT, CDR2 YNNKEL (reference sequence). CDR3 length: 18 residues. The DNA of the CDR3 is TGTGCCAGCAGCCAAGAAGGGCTTTGGGACACATCCACAGATACGCAGTATTTT. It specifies CASSQEGLWDTSTDTQYF.

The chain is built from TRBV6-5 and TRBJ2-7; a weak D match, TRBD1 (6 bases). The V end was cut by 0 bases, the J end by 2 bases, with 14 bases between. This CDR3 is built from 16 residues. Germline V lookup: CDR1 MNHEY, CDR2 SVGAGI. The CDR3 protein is CASSYSFLRGTYEQYF. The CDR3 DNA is TGTGCCAGCAGTTACTCCTTCCTGAGGGGGACCTACGAGCAGTACTTC.

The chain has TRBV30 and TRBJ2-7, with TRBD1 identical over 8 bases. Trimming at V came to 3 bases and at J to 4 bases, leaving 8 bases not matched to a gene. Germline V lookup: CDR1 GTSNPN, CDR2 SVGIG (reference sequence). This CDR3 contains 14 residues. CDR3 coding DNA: TGTGCCTGGAGCGCCTTTACAGGGGGATACGAGCAGTACTTC. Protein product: CAWSAFTGGYEQYF.

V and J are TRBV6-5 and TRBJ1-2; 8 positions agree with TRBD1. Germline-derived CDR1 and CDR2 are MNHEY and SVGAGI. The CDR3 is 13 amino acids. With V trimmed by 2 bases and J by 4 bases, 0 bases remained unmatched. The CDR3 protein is CASSYTGGYGYTF. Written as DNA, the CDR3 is TGTGCCAGCAGTTACACAGGGGGCTATGGCTACACCTTC.

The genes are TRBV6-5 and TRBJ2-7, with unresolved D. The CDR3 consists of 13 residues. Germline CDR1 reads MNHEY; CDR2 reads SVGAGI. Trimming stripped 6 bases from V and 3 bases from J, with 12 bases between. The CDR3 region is CASSPTINYEQYF. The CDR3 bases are TGTGCCAGCAGCCCAACTATTAACTACGAGCAGTACTTC.

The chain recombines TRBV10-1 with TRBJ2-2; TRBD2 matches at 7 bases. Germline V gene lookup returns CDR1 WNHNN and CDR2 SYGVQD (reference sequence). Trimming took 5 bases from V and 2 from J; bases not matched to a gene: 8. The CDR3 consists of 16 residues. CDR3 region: CASSTAGLPNTGELFF. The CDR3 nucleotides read TGCGCCAGCAGTACGGCGGGACTACCCAACACCGGGGAGCTGTTTTTT.

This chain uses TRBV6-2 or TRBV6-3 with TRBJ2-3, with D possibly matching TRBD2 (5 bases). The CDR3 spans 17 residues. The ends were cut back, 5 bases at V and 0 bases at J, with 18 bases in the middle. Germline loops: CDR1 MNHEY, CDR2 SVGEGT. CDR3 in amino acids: CASSPRGRLRSTDTQYF. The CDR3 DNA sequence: TGTGCCAGCAGTCCCCGCGGTCGACTACGCAGCACAGATACGCAGTATTTT.

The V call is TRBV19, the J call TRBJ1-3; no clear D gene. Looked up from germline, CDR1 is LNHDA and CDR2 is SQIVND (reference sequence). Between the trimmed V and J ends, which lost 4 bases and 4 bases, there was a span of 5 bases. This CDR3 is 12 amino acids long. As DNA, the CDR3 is TGTGCCAGTAGTAGGCTCGGAAACACCATATATTTT. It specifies CASSRLGNTIYF.

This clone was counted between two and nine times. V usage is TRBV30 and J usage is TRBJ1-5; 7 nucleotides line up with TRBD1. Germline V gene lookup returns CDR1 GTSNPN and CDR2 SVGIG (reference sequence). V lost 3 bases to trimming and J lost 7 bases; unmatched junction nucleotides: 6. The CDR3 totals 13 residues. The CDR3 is CAWSGEGAQPQHF. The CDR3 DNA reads TGTGCCTGGAGCGGCGAGGGGGCCCAGCCCCAGCATTTT.

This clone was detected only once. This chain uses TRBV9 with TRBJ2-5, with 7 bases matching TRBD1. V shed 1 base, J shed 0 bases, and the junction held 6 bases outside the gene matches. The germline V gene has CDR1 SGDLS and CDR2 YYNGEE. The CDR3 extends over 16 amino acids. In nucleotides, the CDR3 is TGTGCCAGCAGCGTATCCGGCAGGGGGTACCAAGAGACCCAGTACTTC. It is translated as CASSVSGRGYQETQYF.

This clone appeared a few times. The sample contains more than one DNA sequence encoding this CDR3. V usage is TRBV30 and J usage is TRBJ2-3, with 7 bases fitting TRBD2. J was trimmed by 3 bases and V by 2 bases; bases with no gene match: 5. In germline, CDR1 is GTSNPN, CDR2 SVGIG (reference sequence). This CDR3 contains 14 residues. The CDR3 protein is CAWSRGGSTDTQYF. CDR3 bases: TGTGCCTGGAGTAGAGGCGGGAGTACAGATACGCAGTATTTT.

CDR3 sequence: CASSLLGFDEKLFF. The CDR3 DNA reads as TGTGCCAGCAGTTTACTAGGATTTGATGAAAAACTGTTTTTT. The chain joins TRBV28 to TRBJ1-4; D call uncertain. The V end was cut by 2 bases, the J end by 6 bases, with 10 bases between. The CDR3 spans 14 residues. CDR1 MDHEN and CDR2 SYDVKM come from the germline V gene.

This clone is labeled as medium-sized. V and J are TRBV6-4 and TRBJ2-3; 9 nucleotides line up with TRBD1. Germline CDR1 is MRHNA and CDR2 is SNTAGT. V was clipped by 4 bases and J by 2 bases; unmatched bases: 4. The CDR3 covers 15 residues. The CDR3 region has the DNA TGTGCCAGCAGTGCCATACAGGGGGCCACAGATACGCAGTATTTT. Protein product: CASSAIQGATDTQYF.